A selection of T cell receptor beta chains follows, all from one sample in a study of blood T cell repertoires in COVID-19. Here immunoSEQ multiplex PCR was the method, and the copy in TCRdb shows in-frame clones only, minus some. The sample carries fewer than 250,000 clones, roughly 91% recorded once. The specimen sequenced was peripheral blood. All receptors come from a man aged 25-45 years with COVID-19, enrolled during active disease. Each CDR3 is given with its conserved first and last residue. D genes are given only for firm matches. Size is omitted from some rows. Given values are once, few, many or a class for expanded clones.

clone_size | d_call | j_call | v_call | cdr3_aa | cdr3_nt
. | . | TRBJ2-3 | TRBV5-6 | CASLSNPTDTQYF | TGTGCCAGCCTAAGCAACCCTACAGATACGCAGTATTTT
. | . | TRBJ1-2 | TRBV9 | CASSVVLLGRGFYGYTF | TGTGCCAGCAGCGTAGTTCTATTGGGGCGGGGCTTCTATGGCTACACCTTC
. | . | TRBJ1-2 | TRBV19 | CASSPVLKLNYGYTF | TGTGCCAGTAGTCCCGTTCTAAAGCTTAACTATGGCTACACCTTC
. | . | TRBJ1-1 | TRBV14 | CASSQRQGGTEAFF | TGTGCCAGCAGCCAAAGGCAGGGAGGGACTGAAGCTTTCTTT
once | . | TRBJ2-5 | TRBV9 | CASSFLGQTSQETQYF | TGTGCCAGCAGCTTCCTTGGACAGACAAGTCAAGAGACCCAGTACTTC
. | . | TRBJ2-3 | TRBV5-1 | CASSLTVRDTDTQYF | TGCGCCAGCAGCTTGACGGTCCGTGACACAGATACGCAGTATTTT
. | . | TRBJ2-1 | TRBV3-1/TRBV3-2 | CASSQGGPSYNEQFF | TGTGCCAGCAGCCAAGGCGGCCCCTCCTACAATGAGCAGTTCTTC
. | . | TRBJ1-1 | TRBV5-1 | CASSLVGLEYSEAFF | TGCGCCAGCAGCTTGGTCGGACTGGAGTATTCTGAAGCTTTCTTT
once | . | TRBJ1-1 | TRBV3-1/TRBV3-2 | CASSQEGTGYAEAFF | TGTGCCAGCAGCCAAGAGGGTACAGGGTACGCTGAAGCTTTCTTT
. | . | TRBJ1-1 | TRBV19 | CASSITGSMLAFF | TGTGCCAGTAGTATAACAGGGAGTATGCTGGCTTTCTTT
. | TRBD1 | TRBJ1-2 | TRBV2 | CASSKQGEVDYTF | TGTGCCAGCAGTAAACAGGGGGAGGTTGACTACACCTTC
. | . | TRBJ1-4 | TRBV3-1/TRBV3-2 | CASSPSQPTTVRNEKLFF | TGTGCCAGCAGCCCCAGCCAACCCACGACAGTACGGAATGAAAAACTGTTTTTT
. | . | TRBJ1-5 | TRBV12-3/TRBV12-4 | CASSQGRNQPQHF | TGTGCCAGCAGCCAGGGCCGCAATCAGCCCCAGCATTTT
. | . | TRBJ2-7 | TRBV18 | CASSPGHLYEQYF | TGTGCCAGCTCACCTGGACATCTCTACGAGCAGTACTTC
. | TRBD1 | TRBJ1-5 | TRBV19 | CASGTGFQILPQHF | TGTGCCAGTGGGACAGGGTTTCAAATTTTGCCCCAGCATTTT
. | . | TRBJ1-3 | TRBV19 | CASSIRGNNLYSGNTIYF | TGTGCCAGTAGTATCCGAGGGAATAACCTCTACTCTGGAAACACCATATATTTT
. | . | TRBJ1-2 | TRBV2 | CASRARQALNGYTF | TGTGCCAGCAGGGCTAGACAGGCGCTAAATGGCTACACCTTC
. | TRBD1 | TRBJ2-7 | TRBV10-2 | CASSDAGTDYYEQYF | TGCGCCAGCAGTGACGCCGGGACAGACTATTACGAGCAGTACTTC
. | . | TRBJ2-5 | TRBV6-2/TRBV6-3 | CASSLGTQYF | TGTGCCAGCAGTCTAGGGACCCAGTACTTC
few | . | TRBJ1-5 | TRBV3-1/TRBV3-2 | CASSQDYRSNQPQHF | TGTGCCAGCAGCCAAGATTACAGGAGCAATCAGCCCCAGCATTTT
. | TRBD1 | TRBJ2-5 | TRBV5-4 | CASSTTGVKETQYF | TGTGCCAGCAGCACCACAGGGGTCAAAGAGACCCAGTACTTC
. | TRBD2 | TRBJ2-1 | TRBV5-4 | CASSPRTSGYNEQFF | TGTGCCAGCAGCCCTCGGACTAGCGGTTACAATGAGCAGTTCTTC
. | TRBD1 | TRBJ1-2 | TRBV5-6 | CASSLVAGGGYGYTF | TGTGCCAGCAGCTTGGTGGCAGGGGGTGGCTATGGCTACACCTTC
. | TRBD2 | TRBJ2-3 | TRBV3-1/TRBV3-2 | CASSLRTGRADTQYF | TGTGCCAGCAGCCTCAGGACGGGGAGGGCAGATACGCAGTATTTT
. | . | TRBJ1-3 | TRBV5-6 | CASSLPPRLGPFEGNTIYF | TGTGCCAGCAGCCTACCCCCCCGTTTGGGCCCCTTTGAGGGAAACACCATATATTTT
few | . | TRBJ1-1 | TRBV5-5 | CASSLAEGSITEAFF | TGTGCCAGCAGCTTGGCGGAGGGGAGTATCACTGAAGCTTTCTTT
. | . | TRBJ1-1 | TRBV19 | CASSMGGQSENTEAFF | TGTGCCAGTAGTATGGGGGGTCAGTCGGAGAACACTGAAGCTTTCTTT
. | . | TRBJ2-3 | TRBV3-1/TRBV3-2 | CASSQVLSGVGDTQYF | TGTGCCAGCAGCCAAGTCTTATCGGGGGTGGGAGATACGCAGTATTTT
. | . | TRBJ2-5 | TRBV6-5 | CASRPDRKGETQYF | TGTGCCAGCAGACCCGACAGAAAGGGGGAGACCCAGTACTTC
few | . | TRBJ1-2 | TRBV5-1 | CASSPGTPQDGYTF | TGCGCCAGCAGCCCCGGGACTCCCCAAGATGGCTACACCTTC